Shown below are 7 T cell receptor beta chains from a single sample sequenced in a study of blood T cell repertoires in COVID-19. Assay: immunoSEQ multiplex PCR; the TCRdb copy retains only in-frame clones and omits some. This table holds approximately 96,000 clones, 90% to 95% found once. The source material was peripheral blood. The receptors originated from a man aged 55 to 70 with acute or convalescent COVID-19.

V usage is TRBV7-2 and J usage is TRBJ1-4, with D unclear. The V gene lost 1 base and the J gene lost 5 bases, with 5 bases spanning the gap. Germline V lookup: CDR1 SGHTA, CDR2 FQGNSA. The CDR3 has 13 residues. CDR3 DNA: TGTGCCAGCAGCTTAGTTCTAAATGAAAAACTGTTTTTT. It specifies CASSLVLNEKLFF. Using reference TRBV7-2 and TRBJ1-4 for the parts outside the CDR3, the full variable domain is GAGVSQSPSNKVTEKGKDVELRCDPISGHTALYWYRQSLGQGLEFLIYFQGNSAPDKSGLPSDRFSAERTGGSVSTLTIQRTQQEDSAVYLCASSLVLNEKLFFGSGTQLSVL.

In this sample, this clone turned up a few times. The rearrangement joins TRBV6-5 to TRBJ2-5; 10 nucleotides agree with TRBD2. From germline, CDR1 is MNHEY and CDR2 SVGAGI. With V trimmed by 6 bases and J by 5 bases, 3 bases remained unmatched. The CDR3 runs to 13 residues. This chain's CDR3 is CASSKREGETQYF. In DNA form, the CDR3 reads TGTGCCAGCAGCAAGCGGGAGGGGGAGACCCAGTACTTC.

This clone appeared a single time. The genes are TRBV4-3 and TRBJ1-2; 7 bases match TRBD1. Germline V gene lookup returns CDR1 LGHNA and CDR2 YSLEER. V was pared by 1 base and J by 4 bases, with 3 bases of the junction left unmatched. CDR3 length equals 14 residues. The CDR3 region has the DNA TGCGCCAGCAGCCAAGTTCAGGGGGGCTATGGCTACACCTTC. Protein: CASSQVQGGYGYTF.

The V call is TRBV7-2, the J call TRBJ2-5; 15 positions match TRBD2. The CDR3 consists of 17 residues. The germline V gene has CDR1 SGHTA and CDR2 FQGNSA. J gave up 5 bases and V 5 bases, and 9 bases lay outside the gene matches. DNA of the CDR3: TGTGCCAGCAGCCTGGCGGGACTAGCGGGAGGAGGGGAGACCCAGTACTTC. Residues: CASSLAGLAGGGETQYF.

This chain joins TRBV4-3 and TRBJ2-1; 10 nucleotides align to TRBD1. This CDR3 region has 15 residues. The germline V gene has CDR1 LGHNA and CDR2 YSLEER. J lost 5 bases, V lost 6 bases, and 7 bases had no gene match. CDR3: CASSRDRGSDNEQFF. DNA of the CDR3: TGCGCCAGCAGTAGGGACAGGGGATCGGACAATGAGCAGTTCTTC.

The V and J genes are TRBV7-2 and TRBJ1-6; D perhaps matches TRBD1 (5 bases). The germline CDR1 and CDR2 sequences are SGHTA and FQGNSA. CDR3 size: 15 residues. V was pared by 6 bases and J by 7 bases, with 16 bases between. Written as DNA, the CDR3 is TGTGCCAGCAGTTCAGAGTTTGGGGCAAATTCACCCCTCCACTTT. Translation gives CASSSEFGANSPLHF.

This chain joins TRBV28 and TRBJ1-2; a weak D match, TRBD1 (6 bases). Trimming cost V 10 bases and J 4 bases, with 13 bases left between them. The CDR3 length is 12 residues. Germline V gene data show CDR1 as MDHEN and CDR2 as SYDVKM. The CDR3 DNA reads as TGTGCCATCGAACAGGGTATCTATGGCTACACCTTC. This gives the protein CAIEQGIYGYTF.